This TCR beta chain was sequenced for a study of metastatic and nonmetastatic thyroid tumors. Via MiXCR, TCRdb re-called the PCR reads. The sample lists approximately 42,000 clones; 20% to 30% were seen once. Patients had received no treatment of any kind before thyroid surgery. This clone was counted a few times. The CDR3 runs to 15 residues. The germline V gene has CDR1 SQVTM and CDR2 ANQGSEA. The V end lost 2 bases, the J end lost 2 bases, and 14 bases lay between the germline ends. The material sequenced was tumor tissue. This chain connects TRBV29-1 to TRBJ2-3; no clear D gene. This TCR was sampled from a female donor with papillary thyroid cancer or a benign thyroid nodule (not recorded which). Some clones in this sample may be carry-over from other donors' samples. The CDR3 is CSVESWRTSTDTQYF. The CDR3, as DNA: TGCAGCGTTGAATCTTGGCGGACCTCCACAGATACGCAGTATTTT.